These 2 T cell receptor beta chains originate from one sample sequenced in a study of blood T cell repertoires in COVID-19. Profiled with immunoSEQ multiplex PCR; TCRdb holds only in-frame clones, not every one. The sample lists 290,000 or so clones; roughly 86% were seen once. Sequenced input: PBMCs or T cells enriched from blood (not recorded which). All receptors derive from a woman aged 18-29 years who had recovered from COVID-19.

The chain couples TRBV28 to TRBJ2-7; TRBD1 might be the D (6 bases). The CDR3 totals 14 residues. The V and J ends lost 1 base and 5 bases respectively, with 12 bases between them. Germline V gene data show CDR1 as MDHEN and CDR2 as SYDVKM. The CDR3 is CASSLFRGKDEQYF. DNA for the CDR3: TGTGCCAGCAGTTTATTTAGGGGGAAAGACGAGCAGTACTTC.

This chain links TRBV5-8 with TRBJ2-6, with 7 bases identical to TRBD2. Germline CDR1 is SGHTS and CDR2 is YDEGEE. Losses at the gene ends were 0 bases for V and 3 bases for J; bases not matched to a gene: 6. The CDR3 is 17 residues long. The CDR3 sequence: CASSLVLGDYGANVLTF. CDR3 DNA sequence: TGTGCCAGCAGCTTGGTTCTAGGGGACTATGGGGCCAACGTCCTGACTTTC.